These 14 T cell receptor beta chains share one sample of origin, sequenced in a study of blood T cell repertoires in COVID-19. Only in-frame clones appear in the TCRdb table, and some are missing; sequencing was by immunoSEQ multiplex PCR. The sample lists about 330,000 clones, around 82% seen once, with about 1.2% in the top ten. Sequenced sample: peripheral blood. These receptors came from a woman between 45 and 60 years old with acute or convalescent COVID-19.

This clone appeared a few times. The CDR3 nucleotides are TGCAGCGGCGGACAGTTGGGTAAAGAGACCCAGTACTTC. It codes for CSGGQLGKETQYF. The chain couples TRBV29-1 to TRBJ2-5; a weak D match, TRBD1 (6 bases). The CDR3 length is 13 residues. Germline V gives CDR1 SQVTM, CDR2 ANQGSEA. V was trimmed by 7 bases and J by 3 bases, leaving 15 bases between them.

J is TRBJ2-4 and V is TRBV5-1; 11 positions match TRBD2. V lost 0 bases, J lost 8 bases, and 10 bases stayed unmatched. The CDR3 runs 17 residues. In germline, CDR1 is SGHRS, CDR2 YFSETQ. DNA for the CDR3: TGCGCCAGCAGCTTGGCGCTAGCGGGAGGCTTGGTGGACATTCAGTACTTC. The encoded protein is CASSLALAGGLVDIQYF. Variable domain in full (rest from reference TRBV5-1 and TRBJ2-4): KAGVTQTPRYLIKTRGQQVTLSCSPISGHRSVSWYQQTPGQGLQFLFEYFSETQRNKGNFPGRFSGRQFSNSRSEMNVSTLELGDSALYLCASSLALAGGLVDIQYFGAGTRLSVL.

The chain has TRBV24-1 and TRBJ2-5, with TRBD1 matching over 7 bases. The V and J ends lost 4 bases and 4 bases, in that order; junction bases with no gene match: 5. CDR3 length: 14 amino acids. Germline CDR1 is KGHDR and CDR2 is SFDVKD. CDR3 bases: TGTGCCACCAGTGACAACAGGGGCCCAGAGACCCAGTACTTC. Residues: CATSDNRGPETQYF.

V is TRBV30 and J is TRBJ2-7; maybe TRBD1 (6 bases). Per germline, CDR1 GTSNPN and CDR2 SVGIG (reference sequence). The CDR3 covers 12 residues. Trimming pared 4 bases from V and 7 bases from J, leaving 14 bases between. As DNA, the CDR3 is TGTGCCTGGACCCTGGACAGAAGGGAGCAGTACTTC. Amino acids: CAWTLDRREQYF.

Details on this clone: A junction boundary mismatches the germline segment, possibly from a read error. The V and J genes are TRBV4-1 and TRBJ1-2, with TRBD1 as a possible D gene (6 bases). Germline CDR1 is MGHRA and CDR2 is YSYEKL. There are 13 residues in the CDR3. CDR3 amino acids: CASSQGDIQGTRF. DNA of the CDR3: TGCGCCAGCAGCCAGGGGGATATTCAGGGGACGCGCTTC.

The chain joins TRBV4-3 to TRBJ2-7, with 7 bases aligning to TRBD1. V lost 0 bases and J lost 2; bases outside the gene matches: 7. This CDR3 region has 16 residues. Per the germline V gene, CDR1 is LGHNA and CDR2 is YSLEER. In DNA form, the CDR3 reads TGCGCCAGCAGCCAAGATACCGGACAGGCCACCTACGAGCAGTACTTC. Amino acid sequence: CASSQDTGQATYEQYF.

This chain connects TRBV6-1 to TRBJ1-2, with TRBD1 as a possible D gene (5 bases). The CDR3 consists of 15 residues. CDR1 MNHNS and CDR2 SASEGT come from the germline V gene. Trimming pared 2 bases from V and 5 bases from J, leaving 15 bases between. This CDR3 is CASSEPGDSFYGYTF. In DNA, the CDR3 is TGTGCCAGCAGTGAACCCGGAGACAGTTTTTATGGCTACACCTTC.

J is TRBJ2-2 and V is TRBV19; 9 bases line up with TRBD1. The V segment lost 7 bases and the J segment 4 bases; nucleotides outside the gene matches: 7. CDR3 length equals 15 residues. Germline-derived CDR1 and CDR2 are LNHDA and SQIVND (reference sequence). The CDR3 DNA is TGTGCCAGTACCCGCCTGACAGGGGGCACCGGGGAGCTGTTTTTT. This codes for CASTRLTGGTGELFF. Based on the CDR3 plus reference TRBV19 and TRBJ2-2, the full variable domain is DGGITQSPKYLFRKEGQNVTLSCEQNLNHDAMYWYRQDPGQGLRLIYYSQIVNDFQKGDIAEGYSVSREKKESFPLTVTSAQKNPTAFYLCASTRLTGGTGELFFGEGSRLTVL.

J is TRBJ1-4 and V is TRBV7-2; D is perhaps TRBD1 (5 bases). V was trimmed by 6 bases and J by 3 bases, leaving 8 bases between them. This CDR3 spans 13 amino acids. Germline loops: CDR1 SGHTA, CDR2 FQGNSA. CDR3 DNA: TGTGCCAGCAGTCCAGGGTCTAATGAAAAACTGTTTTTT. This codes for CASSPGSNEKLFF.

V gene TRBV2 combines with J gene TRBJ1-2, with TRBD1 matching over 7 bases. The CDR3 length is 13 residues. Germline V gene data show CDR1 as SNHLY and CDR2 as FYNNEI. After removal of 5 bases from V and 5 bases from J, the junction contained 5 bases not matched to a gene. As DNA, the CDR3 is TGTGCCAGCAGTCTTACAGGGGTTTATGGCTACACCTTC. Encoded protein: CASSLTGVYGYTF. Full variable domain (remainder filled in from reference TRBV2 and TRBJ1-2): EPEVTQTPSHQVTQMGQEVILRCVPISNHLYFYWYRQILGQKVEFLVSFYNNEISEKSEIFDDQFSVERPDGSNFTLKIRSTKLEDSAMYFCASSLTGVYGYTFGSGTRLTVV.

The chain combines TRBV3-1 (or the pseudogene TRBV3-2) with TRBJ1-2; tentative D call: TRBD1 (5 bases). V lost 1 base to trimming and J lost 9 bases, with 12 bases between them. Germline V gene data show CDR1 as LGHDT and CDR2 as YNNKEL (reference sequence). The CDR3 runs 13 residues. The CDR3 loop reads CASSQVGEGSYTF. CDR3 sequence (DNA): TGTGCCAGCAGCCAAGTAGGGGAAGGGAGCTACACCTTC.

This clone was observed a handful of times. The gene calls are TRBV12-3 or TRBV12-4 and TRBJ2-1; TRBD1 aligns across 7 bases. With 4 bases clipped from V and 6 bases from J, the junction kept 3 bases outside the gene matches. The CDR3 sequence is 13 residues long. The CDR3: CASSSDRVNEQFF. CDR3 coding DNA: TGTGCCAGCAGTTCCGACAGGGTCAATGAGCAGTTCTTC.

V gene TRBV11-2 combines with J gene TRBJ2-5; no reliable D call. With 5 bases removed from V and 5 bases from J, the gap between germline ends came to 6 bases. This CDR3 spans 11 amino acids. Germline CDR1 is SGHAT and CDR2 is FQNNGV. The CDR3 bases are TGTGCCAGCAGCCACGGGGAGACCCAGTACTTC. It is translated as CASSHGETQYF. The entire variable domain, with the rest obtained from reference TRBV11-2 and TRBJ2-5, is as follows: EAGVAQSPRYKIIEKRQSVAFWCNPISGHATLYWYQQILGQGPKLLIQFQNNGVVDDSQLPKDRFSAERLKGVDSTLKIQPAKLEDSAVYLCASSHGETQYFGPGTRLLVL.

The chain carries TRBV12-3 or TRBV12-4 and TRBJ1-2; 8 bases match TRBD1. The CDR3 is 12 amino acids. The ends lost 5 bases at V and 8 bases at J; junction bases unmatched: 4. CDR3: CASSGQGWGYTF. The CDR3 DNA is TGTGCCAGCAGTGGACAGGGCTGGGGCTACACCTTC.